This T cell receptor (beta chain) was identified during a study of blood T cell repertoires in COVID-19 (TCRdb year 2020). In the study overall: Samples from collaborators originated in the United States, Italy and Spain and spanned both the acute and convalescent phases of COVID-19. The material from the prospective study consisted of cDNA or gDNA derived from T cells, B-cell-depleted T cells, or PBMCs. The dataset comprised deeply sampled blood TCRbeta repertoires from subjects exposed to, actively infected with, or recovered from COVID-19. A freely available public database, intended as a resource for researchers studying the immune response to SARS-CoV-2, is where the repertoires were released. Samples were obtained from the ongoing ImmuneRACE study (first 160 participants) and from approximately 1,200 subjects provided by 6 global collaborators. Sample metadata almost always included a de-identified subject ID, COVID-19 status, age in years and sex. Where available, HLA class I and class II types were obtained from metadata supplied by the sample provider rather than from assay-based typing.

TCRbeta CDR3 regions were amplified from genomic DNA using the immunoSEQ Assay, a bias-controlled multiplex PCR. The authors' pipeline ran thus. Within the assay, amplification of reference gene primers was used to estimate how many nucleated cells each sample contained. Sequence reads were collapsed and filtered to measure the absolute abundance of every unique TCRbeta CDR3 rearrangement. For each sample, productive Simpson clonality was calculated by taking the square root of Simpson's diversity index across productive rearrangements. TCRdb holds this immuneACCESS table with in-frame rearrangements only. Some clones are missing; in checked studies, unresolved V genes explain under half, and the rest has no known cause. V and J calls plus clone size are reproduced from that table; the DNA served to infer D and trimming. The sample contains some 200,000 clones, approximately 85% of them found a single time. The ten largest clones capture about 3% of the sample.

Study-wide findings and limitations: How much clinical and demographic metadata was included differed by source and by participant, and the metadata was provided uncurated.

Samples from volunteer blood donors who had recovered from COVID-19 were contributed by a second Seattle source. The collaborating institutions used their own protocols to collect whole blood in K2EDTA tubes. For TCRbeta analysis, collaborators shipped samples in one of three forms: frozen whole blood, isolated PBMCs, or DNA extracted from either of those sample types. On this clone itself: Its specific antigen is unknown. The input lacks base qualities; no much larger clone sits a single base away.

The source of this sequence is a man in his forties or fifties who had recovered from COVID-19. Sequencing was done on a sample of peripheral blood.

This receptor carries the CDR3 CASRSASGERTDTQYF. The nucleotide sequence reads TGTGCCAGTAGGTCCGCTAGCGGAGAACGCACAGATACGCAGTATTTT. This sequence uses TRBV19 and TRBJ2-3, with TRBD2 identical over 7 junction bases. CDR1 and CDR2 were assigned from the germline V gene (reference sequence) as LNHDA and SQIVND. V trim: 6 bases; J trim: 1 base; unmatched bases: 10. The CDR3 has 16 amino acids, counting the end cysteine and phenylalanine. Just the 48-base CDR3 DNA is kept, in frame starting at base 1.